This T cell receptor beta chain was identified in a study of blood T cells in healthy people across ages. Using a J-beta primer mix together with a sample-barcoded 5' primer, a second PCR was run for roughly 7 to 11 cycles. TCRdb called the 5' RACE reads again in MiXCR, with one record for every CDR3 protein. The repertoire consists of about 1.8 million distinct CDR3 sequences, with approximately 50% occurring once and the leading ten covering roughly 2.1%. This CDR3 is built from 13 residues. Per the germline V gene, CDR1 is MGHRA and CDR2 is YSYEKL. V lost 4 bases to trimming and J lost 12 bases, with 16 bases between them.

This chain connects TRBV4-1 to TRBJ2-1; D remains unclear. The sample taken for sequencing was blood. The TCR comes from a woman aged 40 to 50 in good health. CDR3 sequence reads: CASSPTVGYVQFF. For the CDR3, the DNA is TGCGCCAGCAGCCCGACGGTAGGATATGTGCAGTTCTTC.